The rows below give T cell receptor beta chains drawn from one sample of a study of T cell responses to AZD1222 COVID-19 vaccine. Using immunoSEQ multiplex PCR, the repertoire was profiled, and TCRdb retains in-frame clones only, with some absent. This sample yields fewer than 65,000 clones, of which around 84% are seen a single time; 20% belongs to the top ten. This material consisted of peripheral blood, taken on day 0 of AZD1222 vaccination. These receptors all come from an adult in good health. The CDR3 runs from the conserved cysteine through the conserved F or W. Fields, in order: clone size, D gene, J gene, V gene, CDR3 protein, CDR3 DNA. A D gene is named only where the DNA matches it firmly. Some rows have no size entry. The others give once, few or many, or a class for an expanded clone.

>.|.|TRBJ1-3|TRBV7-2
CASSLALVGANTIYF
TGTGCCAGCAGCTTAGCCCTAGTGGGGGCAAACACCATATATTTT
>.|.|TRBJ1-1|TRBV2
CASQALGGTEAFF
TGTGCCAGCCAGGCACTCGGCGGCACTGAAGCTTTCTTT
>.|.|TRBJ1-1|TRBV30
CAWGGQMNTEAFF
TGTGCCTGGGGAGGACAGATGAACACTGAAGCTTTCTTT
>once|TRBD2|TRBJ2-3|TRBV20-1
CSASLASGFWTDTQYF
TGCAGTGCTAGTCTTGCTAGCGGATTTTGGACAGATACGCAGTATTTT
>.|.|TRBJ1-1|TRBV7-2
CASSRGGTEAFF
TGTGCCAGCAGCCGGGGTGGGACTGAAGCTTTCTTT
>.|.|TRBJ2-3|TRBV9
CASSPNPGPTDTQYF
TGTGCCAGCAGCCCCAATCCGGGCCCCACAGATACGCAGTATTTT
>few|TRBD1|TRBJ1-2|TRBV3-1/TRBV3-2
CASSQVTGDGYTF
TGTGCCAGCAGCCAAGTGACAGGGGATGGCTACACCTTC
>.|.|TRBJ1-3|TRBV7-2
CASSLHGGSGNTIYF
TGTGCCAGCAGCCTTCACGGGGGTTCTGGAAACACCATATATTTT
>.|.|TRBJ1-5|TRBV19
CATSGLISNQPQHF
TGTGCCACCTCAGGGCTGATTAGCAATCAGCCCCAGCATTTT
>.|.|TRBJ2-1|TRBV5-6
CASSLGPALNEQFF
TGTGCCAGCAGCTTGGGGCCAGCTCTTAATGAGCAGTTCTTC
>.|TRBD1|TRBJ1-2|TRBV12-5
CASGFADRGYGYTF
TGTGCTAGTGGTTTTGCGGACAGGGGGTATGGCTACACCTTC
>.|.|TRBJ1-3|TRBV18
CASSPGSAGDSGNTIYF
TGTGCCAGCTCACCAGGGAGCGCAGGCGACTCTGGAAACACCATATATTTT
>.|TRBD1|TRBJ2-7|TRBV9
CASSPRPGTGLREQYF
TGTGCCAGCAGCCCGCGTCCCGGGACAGGGCTAAGGGAGCAGTACTTC
>.|TRBD2|TRBJ2-1|TRBV2
CASSEGTSGYNEQFF
TGTGCCAGCAGCGAAGGGACTAGCGGTTACAATGAGCAGTTCTTC
>.|TRBD2|TRBJ2-5|TRBV9
CASSVALAGVGETQYF
TGTGCCAGCAGCGTAGCTCTAGCGGGAGTGGGGGAGACCCAGTACTTC
>.|.|TRBJ2-7|TRBV27
CASSIRGSFYGQYF
TGTGCCAGCAGTATCAGGGGATCATTCTACGGGCAGTACTTC
>.|.|TRBJ1-1|TRBV9
CASSEGQGDSEAFF
TGTGCCAGCAGCGAAGGGCAGGGTGACTCTGAAGCTTTCTTT
>.|TRBD2|TRBJ2-1|TRBV19
CASSMSGRGLEQFF
TGTGCCAGTAGTATGAGCGGGAGAGGACTTGAGCAGTTCTTC
>few|TRBD1|TRBJ1-5|TRBV7-2
CASSPDRGGRNQPQHF
TGTGCCAGCAGCCCCGACAGGGGGGGTAGGAATCAGCCCCAGCATTTT
>.|TRBD1|TRBJ2-2|TRBV18
CASSPPTGGTGELFF
TGTGCCAGCTCACCACCTACAGGGGGAACCGGGGAGCTGTTTTTT
>.|.|TRBJ1-1|TRBV5-1
CASSPQGNTEAFF
TGCGCCAGCAGCCCACAGGGGAACACTGAAGCTTTCTTT
>.|TRBD1|TRBJ1-4|TRBV18
CASSPAGGGGEKLFF
TGTGCCAGCTCACCCGCAGGGGGCGGAGGTGAAAAACTGTTTTTT
>.|.|TRBJ2-1|TRBV6-5
CASSYEGNEQFF
TGTGCCAGCAGTTATGAGGGGAATGAGCAGTTCTTC
>.|.|TRBJ1-5|TRBV6-5
CASSYREDQPQHF
TGTGCCAGCAGTTACAGGGAAGACCAGCCCCAGCATTTT
>.|.|TRBJ2-3|TRBV10-3
CAISDSNPDTQYF
TGTGCCATCAGTGACTCCAACCCAGATACGCAGTATTTT
>.|.|TRBJ1-1|TRBV11-3
CASSKQGQNTEAFF
TGTGCCAGCAGCAAACAGGGCCAGAACACTGAAGCTTTCTTT
>.|.|TRBJ2-7|TRBV15
CATSRATGTPSYEQYF
TGTGCCACCAGCAGAGCCACCGGGACTCCTTCCTACGAGCAGTACTTC
>.|TRBD2|TRBJ2-1|TRBV5-1
CASSLGVTSGRSEQFF
TGCGCCAGCAGCTTGGGGGTGACTAGCGGGAGATCGGAACAGTTCTTC
>.|.|TRBJ1-1|TRBV11-3
CASSLGHANTEAFF
TGTGCCAGCAGCTTAGGACACGCGAACACTGAAGCTTTCTTT
>.|.|TRBJ1-2|TRBV19
CASSLEQGISYGYTF
TGTGCCAGTAGTCTGGAACAGGGTATCTCTTATGGCTACACCTTC
>.|TRBD1|TRBJ1-1|TRBV6-5
CASSYQGGTEAFF
TGTGCCAGCAGTTACCAGGGGGGGACTGAAGCTTTCTTT
>.|.|TRBJ2-1|TRBV7-8
CASSRGNYNEQFF
TGTGCCAGCAGCCGCGGAAATTACAATGAGCAGTTCTTC
>.|.|TRBJ2-6|TRBV15
CATSSGTPGANVLTF
TGTGCCACCAGCAGCGGGACACCTGGGGCCAACGTCCTGACTTTC
>.|TRBD2|TRBJ2-3|TRBV7-6
CASSLVAGGGTDTQYF
TGTGCCAGCAGCTTAGTGGCGGGAGGAGGTACAGATACGCAGTATTTT
>.|.|TRBJ1-5|TRBV7-2
CASSLEGDQPQHF
TGTGCCAGCAGCTTAGAAGGAGATCAGCCCCAGCATTTT
>.|TRBD2|TRBJ2-7|TRBV6-2/TRBV6-3
CASSLAGTSGSYEQYF
TGTGCCAGCAGCCTAGCCGGGACTAGCGGCTCCTACGAGCAGTACTTC
>.|.|TRBJ1-5|TRBV19
CASKDSPNNQPQHF
TGTGCCAGTAAAGACAGCCCCAACAATCAGCCCCAGCATTTT
>.|.|TRBJ2-1|TRBV18
CASSRVPNRDNEQFF
TGTGCCAGCTCACGCGTACCCAACAGGGACAATGAGCAGTTCTTC
>.|.|TRBJ1-5|TRBV29-1
CSVETGGGQPQHF
TGCAGCGTTGAGACGGGTGGGGGGCAGCCCCAGCATTTT
>once|.|TRBJ1-3|TRBV7-2
CASSLNSGNTIYF
TGTGCCAGCAGCTTAAACTCTGGAAACACCATATATTTT
>.|.|TRBJ2-1|TRBV11-3
CASSPPGSNEQFF
TGTGCCAGCAGCCCCCCTGGGAGCAATGAGCAGTTCTTC
>.|.|TRBJ1-1|TRBV7-2
CASSLNAPRMNTEAFF
TGTGCCAGCAGCTTAAATGCCCCGAGAATGAACACTGAAGCTTTCTTT
>.|TRBD1|TRBJ2-7|TRBV19
CASSVGQGVYEQYF
TGTGCCAGTAGTGTCGGACAGGGTGTCTACGAGCAGTACTTC
>.|.|TRBJ1-4|TRBV6-5
CASSYSIVSGTEKLFF
TGTGCCAGCAGTTACTCGATAGTGTCGGGTACTGAAAAACTGTTTTTT
>.|.|TRBJ2-4|TRBV4-3
CASSQDQGQGVNIQYF
TGCGCCAGCAGCCAAGATCAGGGTCAGGGAGTAAACATTCAGTACTTC
>.|.|TRBJ1-1|TRBV2
CASSELRNTEAFF
TGTGCCAGCAGCGAGTTACGGAACACTGAAGCTTTCTTT
>.|.|TRBJ2-7|TRBV12-3/TRBV12-4
CASSPPTLNEQYF
TGTGCCAGCAGCCCCCCTACTTTGAACGAGCAGTACTTC
>.|TRBD1|TRBJ1-4|TRBV18
CASSLRQGVSEKLFF
TGTGCCAGCTCACTCCGACAGGGGGTATCTGAAAAACTGTTTTTT
>.|.|TRBJ1-2|TRBV3-1/TRBV3-2
CASSQRRVGYTF
TGTGCCAGCAGCCAAAGAAGGGTTGGCTACACCTTC